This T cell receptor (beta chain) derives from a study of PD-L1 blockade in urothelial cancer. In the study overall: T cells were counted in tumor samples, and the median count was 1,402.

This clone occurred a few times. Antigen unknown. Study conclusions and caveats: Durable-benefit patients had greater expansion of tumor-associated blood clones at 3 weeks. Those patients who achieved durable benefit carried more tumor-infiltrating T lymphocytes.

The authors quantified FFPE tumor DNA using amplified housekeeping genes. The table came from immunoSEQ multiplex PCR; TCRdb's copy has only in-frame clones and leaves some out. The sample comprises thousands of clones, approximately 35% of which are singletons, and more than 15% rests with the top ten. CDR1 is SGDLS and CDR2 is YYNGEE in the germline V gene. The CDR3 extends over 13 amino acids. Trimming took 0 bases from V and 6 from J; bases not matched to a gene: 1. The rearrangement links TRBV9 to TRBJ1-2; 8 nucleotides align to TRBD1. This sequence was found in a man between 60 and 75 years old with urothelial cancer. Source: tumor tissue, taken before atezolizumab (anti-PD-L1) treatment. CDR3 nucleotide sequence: TGTGCCAGCAGCGTAGGACAGGGGAATGGCTACACCTTC. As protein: CASSVGQGNGYTF.